Presented here are 30 T cell receptor beta chains from one specimen sequenced in a study of T-cell reconstitution after alpha-beta-depleted transplantation in children. Preparation of the TCRbeta library used unique molecular identifiers. MiXCR, applied by TCRdb to the PCR reads, yields one record per CDR3 protein. The data hold approximately 270,000 distinct CDR3 sequences, with about 24% observed a single time. Sample: PBMCs, mostly from graft donor cells, taken 360 days after TCRalphabeta/CD19-depleted stem cell transplant. Source of these receptors: a female patient aged 2 to 10 who had a stem cell transplant for congenital amegakaryocytic thrombocytopenia, so the T cells may come from the graft donor.

V is TRBV15 and J is TRBJ2-7, with a weak D call TRBD1 (5 bases). The CDR3 length is 15 residues. CDR1 is LNHNV, CDR2 YYDKDF, per germline (reference sequence). V lost 0 bases and J 0 bases, leaving 9 bases between the germline ends. The CDR3 loop is CATSRDYTGSYEQYF. The CDR3 DNA sequence: TGTGCCACCAGCAGAGATTATACAGGCTCCTACGAGCAGTACTTC.

This clonotype showed up just a few times. The CDR3 DNA reads as TGCAGTGCTAGAGTAGCGGGTGTTAGCTACGAGCAGTACTTC. Its protein product is CSARVAGVSYEQYF. The chain uses TRBV20-1 and TRBJ2-7; 7 bases are a match to TRBD2. This CDR3 contains 14 residues. Germline values: CDR1 DFQATT, CDR2 SNEGSKA (reference sequence). The V and J ends lost 1 base and 3 bases, in that order; junction bases with no gene match: 6.

The gene calls are TRBV12-3 or TRBV12-4 and TRBJ2-1; D remains unclear. The CDR3 spans 15 residues. Trimming removed 3 bases at V and 3 bases at J, with 12 bases between. This CDR3 reads CASSLALLGYNEQFF. The CDR3 DNA sequence: TGTGCCAGCAGTTTGGCCCTGCTAGGCTACAATGAGCAGTTCTTC.

This clonotype turned up a few times. CDR3 nucleotide sequence: TGTGCCAGCAGTGAGCGGGACTGGCACCAAGAGACCCAGTACTTC. Translation gives CASSERDWHQETQYF. V is TRBV2 and J is TRBJ2-5; D possibly corresponds to TRBD2 (6 bases). The CDR3 is 15 residues long. Germline assignment: CDR1 SNHLY and CDR2 FYNNEI. Trimming shortened V by 3 bases and J by 0 bases, and 11 bases separated the two germline ends.

The chain links TRBV21-1 to TRBJ2-4; the listed D gene, TRBD1, was not tested against the DNA. TRBV21-1 represents a pseudogene. CDR3 size: 17 residues. The CDR3 region is CASSTRTGPVAKNIQYF. The CDR3 coding sequence is TGTGCCAGCAGCACACGAACCGGGCCGGTCGCCAAAAACATTCAGTACTTC.

This clonotype was detected only a few times. The CDR3 nucleotides read TGTGCCAGCAGCCGCCGGGACAGCTCCTACGAGCAGTACTTC. It is translated as CASSRRDSSYEQYF. The rearrangement joins TRBV7-9 to TRBJ2-7; TRBD1 matches at 7 bases. Looked up from germline, CDR1 is SEHNR and CDR2 is FQNEAQ (reference sequence). J gave up 0 bases and V 5 bases, and 4 bases lay outside the gene matches. CDR3 size: 14 residues.

The chain couples TRBV10-3 to TRBJ2-1, with TRBD2 identical over 7 bases. With 0 bases clipped from V and 12 bases from J, the junction kept 5 bases outside the gene matches. The germline CDR1 and CDR2 sequences are ENHRY and SYGVKD. The CDR3 consists of 13 residues. CDR3 protein: CAISESVGGTQFF. CDR3 in DNA: TGTGCCATCAGTGAGTCGGTCGGGGGGACGCAGTTCTTC.

At least ten counts were recorded for this clonotype. This chain links TRBV5-1 with TRBJ1-1, with D tentatively TRBD1 (5 bases). Deletions cut 1 base from V and 2 bases from J, with 12 bases between. The CDR3 sequence is 15 residues long. Germline loops: CDR1 SGHRS, CDR2 YFSETQ. The CDR3 here is CASSLSGPDNTEAFF. CDR3 nucleotides: TGCGCCAGCAGCTTGTCGGGGCCGGATAACACTGAAGCTTTCTTT. The whole variable domain, filled in from reference TRBV5-1 and TRBJ1-1, reads KAGVTQTPRYLIKTRGQQVTLSCSPISGHRSVSWYQQTPGQGLQFLFEYFSETQRNKGNFPGRFSGRQFSNSRSEMNVSTLELGDSALYLCASSLSGPDNTEAFFGQGTRLTVV.

CDR3 sequence reads: CASSFRDGNTEAFF. As DNA, the CDR3 is TGTGCCAGCAGCTTCCGGGATGGAAACACTGAAGCTTTCTTT. The chain combines TRBV11-2 with TRBJ1-1; D not resolved. Trimming cost V 3 bases and J 2 bases, with 10 bases left between them. Germline lookup yields CDR1 SGHAT and CDR2 FQNNGV. The CDR3 totals 14 residues.

DNA of the CDR3: TGTGCCAGCAGTTACTCGGATATCGGGGAAGGAGCCGAGCAGTACTTC. This gives the protein CASSYSDIGEGAEQYF. This rearrangement joins TRBV6-5 to TRBJ2-7, with D possibly TRBD2 on 5 matching bases. The CDR3 loop spans 16 amino acids. Germline-derived CDR1 and CDR2 are MNHEY and SVGAGI. V shed 0 bases and J shed 6 bases, with 18 bases lying between them.

Comment on this clonotype: The junction departs from the called germline gene at one end, perhaps through a read error. The chain uses TRBV27 and TRBJ2-6; 7 nucleotides align to TRBD1. Germline values: CDR1 MNHEY, CDR2 SMNVEV (reference sequence). This CDR3 contains 18 residues. The CDR3 DNA is TGTACCAGCAGTTTATACGGGACAGCTTGGTCTGGGGCCAACGTCCTGACTTTC. This translates into CTSSLYGTAWSGANVLTF.

In this sample, this clonotype turned up a few times. CDR3 amino acids: CAISEGADEQFF. Written as DNA, the CDR3 is TGTGCCATCAGTGAAGGAGCGGATGAGCAGTTCTTC. The V call is TRBV10-3, the J call TRBJ2-1; a possible D gene is TRBD2 (5 bases). The CDR3 runs 12 residues. V was cut by 3 bases and J by 8 bases, with 8 bases left in between. Germline loops: CDR1 ENHRY, CDR2 SYGVKD.

V usage is TRBV9 and J usage is TRBJ2-7; the D gene is possibly TRBD2 (5 bases). Germline V gene sequence: CDR1 SGDLS, CDR2 YYNGEE. The V gene lost 2 bases and the J gene lost 5 bases, with 17 bases spanning the gap. CDR3 length equals 15 residues. The CDR3 nucleotides are TGTGCCAGCAGCGTCCACAGCGGCCTGGTCGACGAGCAGTACTTC. Its translation is CASSVHSGLVDEQYF.

This clonotype was seen only a few times. This chain joins TRBV10-3 and TRBJ2-2, with a tentative D call TRBD1 (5 bases). Germline V gives CDR1 ENHRY, CDR2 SYGVKD. CDR3 size: 15 residues. Trimming removed 3 bases at V and 6 bases at J, with 14 bases between. The chain's CDR3 is CAISDIGGQSGELFF. The DNA of the CDR3 is TGTGCCATCAGTGATATTGGCGGACAATCCGGGGAGCTGTTTTTT.

This clonotype was detected only a few times. V and J are TRBV12-3 or TRBV12-4 and TRBJ2-1; 7 nucleotides line up with TRBD2. V was clipped by 6 bases and J by 8 bases; unmatched bases: 13. The CDR3 consists of 15 residues. This CDR3 is CASSPPGLPPYEQFF. CDR3 DNA: TGTGCCAGCAGCCCCCCGGGACTACCCCCCTATGAGCAGTTCTTC.

The table lists this clonotype with a few counts. The genes are TRBV20-1 and TRBJ1-4; 11 bases agree with TRBD1. Germline CDR1 DFQATT, CDR2 SNEGSKA (reference sequence). The CDR3 runs to 13 residues. V was pared by 6 bases and J by 7 bases, with 4 bases of the junction left unmatched. The CDR3: CSASGQGGEKLFF. DNA for the CDR3: TGCAGTGCCTCGGGACAGGGGGGTGAAAAACTGTTTTTT.

This chain connects TRBV28 to TRBJ1-2, with 7 bases that match TRBD1. J was trimmed by 4 bases and V by 6 bases; bases with no gene match: 8. The CDR3 consists of 14 residues. CDR1 is MDHEN, CDR2 SYDVKM, per germline. CDR3 coding DNA: TGTGCCAGCAGCAATAACAGGGGTGGCTATGGCTACACCTTC. This encodes CASSNNRGGYGYTF.

The chain employs TRBV5-1 and TRBJ2-1, with D possibly TRBD2 on 6 matching bases. Per germline, CDR1 SGHRS and CDR2 YFSETQ. CDR3 length: 13 amino acids. Trimming shortened V by 0 bases and J by 6 bases, and 7 bases separated the two germline ends. CDR3 in amino acids: CASSLGGVNEQFF. The DNA for the CDR3 is TGCGCCAGCAGCTTGGGCGGGGTCAATGAGCAGTTCTTC.

This clonotype has a handful of counts. The V call is TRBV5-1, the J call TRBJ1-1; the D gene is possibly TRBD1 (5 bases). CDR1 is SGHRS and CDR2 is YFSETQ in the germline V gene. The CDR3 contains 14 residues. With 2 bases removed from V and 2 bases from J, the gap between germline ends came to 10 bases. CDR3 sequence reads: CASSFSGHNTEAFF. The DNA of the CDR3 is TGCGCCAGCAGCTTTTCCGGACATAACACTGAAGCTTTCTTT. Based on the CDR3 plus reference TRBV5-1 and TRBJ1-1, the full variable domain is KAGVTQTPRYLIKTRGQQVTLSCSPISGHRSVSWYQQTPGQGLQFLFEYFSETQRNKGNFPGRFSGRQFSNSRSEMNVSTLELGDSALYLCASSFSGHNTEAFFGQGTRLTVV.

This chain links TRBV7-8 with TRBJ2-1; the match to TRBD2 covers 9 bases. The CDR3 loop spans 16 amino acids. The ends lost 1 base at V and 4 bases at J; junction bases unmatched: 5. CDR1 is SGHVS, CDR2 FQNEAQ, per germline. The CDR3, as DNA: TGTGCCAGCAGCTTAGAGCCCCTAGCGGGGTACAATGAGCAGTTCTTC. Its translation: CASSLEPLAGYNEQFF.

The rearrangement links TRBV4-1 to TRBJ2-7, with unresolved D. The CDR3 extends over 13 amino acids. The germline V gene encodes CDR1 MGHRA and CDR2 YSYEKL. Trimming pared 4 bases from V and 3 bases from J, leaving 10 bases between. The DNA for the CDR3 is TGCGCCAGCAGCCCCCTGGGTAGCTACGAGCAGTACTTC. This translates into CASSPLGSYEQYF.

Only a few counts were recorded for this clonotype. The rearrangement uses TRBV12-3 or TRBV12-4 and TRBJ2-2; 9 bases match TRBD1. The CDR3 extends over 14 amino acids. Trimming removed 4 bases from V and 6 bases from J; junction bases left unmatched: 3. CDR3 in DNA: TGTGCCAGCAGTTGGACAGGGGCGCCCGGGGAGCTGTTTTTT. Amino acid sequence: CASSWTGAPGELFF.

The chain recombines TRBV7-9 with TRBJ2-5, with TRBD1 identical over 8 bases. The CDR3 loop spans 14 amino acids. V gave up 3 bases and J gave up 5 bases; unmatched junction bases: 5. Germline loops: CDR1 SEHNR, CDR2 FQNEAQ (reference sequence). CDR3 loop: CASSLVGQGETQYF. In DNA, the CDR3 is TGTGCCAGCAGCTTGGTTGGACAGGGTGAGACCCAGTACTTC.

This clonotype has more than one count but fewer than ten. It is unclear where the CDR3 begins or ends on the DNA, so no DNA is shown, and the CDR3 is as TCRdb lists it. The CDR3 is CASSSSGLAILAKNIQYF. The rearrangement uses TRBV12-3 or TRBV12-4 and TRBJ2-4; TRBD2 is the table's D call and was not checked against the DNA. The CDR3 has 18 amino acids, counting both end residues.

The sample holds a few counts of this clonotype. The rearrangement uses TRBV12-3 or TRBV12-4 and TRBJ2-5; 8 positions match TRBD1. After removal of 6 bases from V and 3 bases from J, the junction contained 6 bases not matched to a gene. This CDR3 region has 14 residues. CDR3 sequence reads: CASRPKTGEETQYF. The CDR3 bases are TGTGCCAGCAGGCCCAAGACAGGGGAAGAGACCCAGTACTTC.

The chain recombines TRBV11-3 with TRBJ2-2; a possible D gene is TRBD2 (6 bases). This CDR3 has 15 residues. Germline lookup yields CDR1 SGHNT and CDR2 YENEEA. V dropped 4 bases and J dropped 0 bases, with 9 bases sitting between them. The CDR3 reads CASSSAGPNTGELFF. In nucleotides, the CDR3 is TGTGCCAGCAGCTCAGCGGGCCCGAACACCGGGGAGCTGTTTTTT.

This clonotype was seen many times. The rearrangement links TRBV28 to TRBJ2-7; no firm D call. V lost 2 bases to trimming and J lost 5 bases, with 7 bases between them. The germline V gene encodes CDR1 MDHEN and CDR2 SYDVKM. The CDR3 sequence is 12 residues long. The CDR3 DNA sequence: TGTGCCAGCAGTTTACTGCGCCACGAGCAGTACTTC. Amino acids: CASSLLRHEQYF.

The chain uses TRBV7-2 and TRBJ1-1; D is unresolved. V lost 5 bases to trimming and J lost 8 bases, with 15 bases between them. CDR3 length: 13 residues. Germline CDR1 SGHTA, CDR2 FQGNSA. In DNA, the CDR3 is TGTGCCAGCAGCCCTCCCCCAAATCTCGAAGCTTTCTTT. Translated: CASSPPPNLEAFF.

This clonotype turned up a few times. The chain's CDR3 is CATGQGATGNTIYF. The CDR3 coding sequence is TGTGCCACCGGACAGGGGGCGACTGGAAACACCATATATTTT. The chain couples TRBV12-3 or TRBV12-4 to TRBJ1-3; 11 nucleotides line up with TRBD1. With 10 bases clipped from V and 2 bases from J, the junction kept 4 bases outside the gene matches. The CDR3 extends over 14 amino acids.

The CDR3 is CASSHWRGVDEQYF. Written as DNA, the CDR3 is TGTGCCAGCAGCCACTGGCGGGGGGTTGACGAGCAGTACTTC. The chain links TRBV3-1 to TRBJ2-7; 8 bases fit TRBD2. This CDR3 has 14 residues. CDR1 and CDR2 (germline): LGHDT, YNNKEL (reference sequence). The junction had 6 bases not matched to a gene; V was cut back by 3 bases and J by 5 bases.